This record concerns one T cell receptor beta chain sequence. This clonotype was counted ten times or more. Its recognized antigen is unknown. Base qualities are not recorded, but no much larger clone differs from it by a single base. Measured from the cysteine to the phenylalanine, the CDR3 is 16 residues long. The kept DNA is CDR3 alone, 48 bases in frame from the first base. At the junction V is shortened by 0 bases and J by 1 base, with 10 bases in between. CDR1 and CDR2 are read off the germline V gene as SGHTA and FQGNSA. The record originates from a study of regulatory T cells in long-lasting Graves disease (dated by TCRdb to the early 2020s). Study-level background: Persistent Graves' disease was defined as persistently positive TSH receptor autoantibodies together with antithyroid drug treatment for over 5 years. A total of around 35 samples underwent TCR sequencing, from roughly 13 patients with persistent Graves' disease and some 20 patients with newly diagnosed Graves' disease. The study was registered as a clinical trial and conducted in China. On average, persistent Graves' disease patients in the clinical cohort had been on antithyroid drugs for roughly 11 years. Patients with persistent Graves' disease were compared with patients with newly diagnosed Graves' disease using TCR sequencing and RNA sequencing of peripheral blood.

What the research found in general, with its limitations: The small sample size was acknowledged by the authors as a limitation that may reduce accuracy. Compared with newly diagnosed patients, patients with persistent Graves' disease had lower TCR Shannon entropy and fewer highly expanded clones, which suggests clonal expansion. Persistent disease showed preferential use of TRBV28, TRBJ1-2 and TRBJ2-5, whereas newly diagnosed disease favored TRBV20-1 and TRBJ2-1. Only the TCR beta chain was sequenced and analyzed. Persistent patients shared more public clonotypes among themselves (2,741) than newly diagnosed patients did (approximately 970). Peripheral blood alone was examined, since thyroid tissue, which constituted the primary lesion, could not be accessed.

The time point label, read with the paper, signifies: persistent/refractory GD, antithyroid drugs over 5 years with positive TRAb. For both TCR sequencing and RNA sequencing, RNA was extracted from PBMCs using TRIzol. The diagnosis of Graves' disease followed American Thyroid Association guidelines. The patients came from an endocrinology department in Xi'an, China. Each patient gave roughly 8.4 milliliters of peripheral blood, collected in an EDTA anticoagulant tube. PBMCs were isolated by Ficoll Paque Plus density gradient separation without further T cell sorting. RNA quality was checked with an Agilent 2100 Bioanalyzer and agarose gel, and concentration with a NanoDrop 2000. The library was generated by multiplex PCR. Sequencing was performed on an Illumina HiSeq 4000. To build TCR beta libraries, CDR3 regions were amplified by Arm-PCR using iRepertoire HTBI primers. PCR products were gel purified before sequencing. The study's processing was this. Gene usage analysis of CDR3 amino acid clonotypes used the 55 to 80 TRBV and about 13 TRBJ segments found across samples. COPE and FqMerger were used to merge filtered high-quality paired reads into contigs. BLAST was used to align contigs to IMGT TRBV, TRBD and TRBJ reference genes, with CDR3 defined following IMGT. Any clonotype with a frequency above 0.1% was counted as a highly expanded clone. Shannon entropy served as the measure of repertoire diversity, while the Gini coefficient captured V-J evenness. A clonotype found in more than one individual was treated as public. In-frame beta chains were kept once TCRdb had trimmed the public reads at Q25 with fastp and called clones with MiXCR. Rows with a matching CDR3 protein are joined into one entry that keeps the most common DNA and genes. It is TCRdb's table, rather than the study itself, that gives the V and J calls and clone size. The sample data list a few hundred thousand distinct CDR3 sequences, and about 25% of these were observed just once. Jointly, the top ten make up about a quarter of the sample.

Sequencing used peripheral blood mononuclear cells (PBMCs), obtained when the disease was refractory, from a patient treated with antithyroid drugs. The clonotype was recovered from a female donor with Graves disease. The rearrangement joined TRBV7-2 to TRBJ1-3; no D gene is confidently identified. This receptor has the CDR3 CASSLAPGSSGNTIYF. The DNA is TGTGCCAGCAGCTTAGCGCCCGGGAGTTCTGGAAACACCATATATTTT. Where the CDR3 stops, the reference TRBV7-2 and TRBJ1-3 genes take over; the full variable domain is GAGVSQSPSNKVTEKGKDVELRCDPISGHTALYWYRQSLGQGLEFLIYFQGNSAPDKSGLPSDRFSAERTGGSVSTLTIQRTQQEDSAVYLCASSLAPGSSGNTIYFGEGSWLTVV.